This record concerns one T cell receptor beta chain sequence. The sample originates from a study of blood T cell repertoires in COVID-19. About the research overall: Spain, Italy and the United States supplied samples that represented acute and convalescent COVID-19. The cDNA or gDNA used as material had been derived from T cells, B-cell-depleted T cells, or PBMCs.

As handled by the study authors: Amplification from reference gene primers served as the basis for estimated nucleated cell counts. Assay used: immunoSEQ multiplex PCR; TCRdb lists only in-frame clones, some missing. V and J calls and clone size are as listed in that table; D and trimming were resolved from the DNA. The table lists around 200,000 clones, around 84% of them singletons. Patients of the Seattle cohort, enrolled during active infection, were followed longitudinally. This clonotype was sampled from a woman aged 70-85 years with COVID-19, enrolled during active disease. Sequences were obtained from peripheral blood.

The CDR3 coding sequence is TGTGCCATCAGTGACCCAAGTAGCGGGAGGCGGGGAGAGACCCAGTACTTC. Protein: CAISDPSSGRRGETQYF. The gene calls are TRBV10-3 and TRBJ2-5, with 10 bases lining up with TRBD2. The CDR3 length is 17 residues. CDR1 and CDR2 (germline): ENHRY, SYGVKD. J gave up 4 bases and V 3 bases, and 11 bases lay outside the gene matches.